In its sample, the clone carrying this TCR beta chain was seen many times. No antigen is known for it. From 2 million PBMCs stored at -80 C, the unsorted libraries were generated. The sample originates from a study of neurological immune-mediated disorders. Whole-study findings and limits: When the repertoires were sorted by phylogenetic grouping, those of 18 of 34 multiple sclerosis patients ended up in one related-CDR3 cluster, a possible signature. While HTLV-1-associated myelopathy showed the greatest TCR clonal expansion, multiple sclerosis showed the least, falling below healthy controls.

Trimming pared 0 bases from V and 3 bases from J, leaving 8 bases between. The germline V gene encodes CDR1 SGHDT and CDR2 YYEEEE. The length of the CDR3 is 14 residues. The team produced cDNA through 5'RACE using 10-nucleotide random UMIs. TCRdb re-called the 5' RACE reads through MiXCR, storing one row per CDR3 protein. The sample holds some 57,000 distinct CDR3 sequences, 4% to 6% seen once. The specimen was PBMCs. The genes are TRBV5-6 and TRBJ2-3, with D perhaps matching TRBD2 (6 bases). The source of this sequence is a woman between 45 and 60 years old with multiple sclerosis. The DNA of the CDR3 is TGTGCCAGCAGCTTGGGGAGGGCTACAGATACGCAGTATTTT. It encodes CASSLGRATDTQYF.